This TCR beta chain was recovered during a study of blood T cells in healthy people across ages. The table lists this clonotype with a few counts. The second PCR ran about 6 to 11 cycles with a sample-barcoded 5' primer and J-beta primers. Via MiXCR, TCRdb re-called the 5' RACE reads, giving one row per CDR3 protein. The repertoire holds over a million distinct CDR3 sequences, roughly 43% seen once, with around 4% in the top ten. Germline CDR1 reads MNHEY; CDR2 reads SVGAGI. The CDR3 has 14 residues. V dropped 5 bases and J dropped 0 bases, with 7 bases sitting between them. This receptor was identified in a woman in her late teens or twenties in good health. The chain is built from TRBV6-5 and TRBJ2-2, with D tentatively TRBD2 (5 bases). Sequencing was performed on blood. CDR3 in amino acids: CASSVDSNTGELFF. In nucleotides, the CDR3 is TGTGCCAGCAGTGTGGACTCGAACACCGGGGAGCTGTTTTTT.